The 27 T cell receptor beta chains given below trace back to one sample, sequenced in a study of cytomegalovirus exposure and HLA in healthy donors. The PCR employed 60 Vbeta primers together with 13 Jbeta primers. Here immunoSEQ multiplex PCR was the method, and the copy in TCRdb shows in-frame clones only, minus some. The top ten hold less than 4% of the sample, which has some 130,000 clones, around 75% seen once. Sequenced sample: PBMCs. The receptors come from a young man in good health and CMV-seronegative.

The gene calls are TRBV27 and TRBJ2-5; TRBD1 agrees at 10 bases. Germline V gene data show CDR1 as MNHEY and CDR2 as SMNVEV (reference sequence). V trimming: 7 bases; J trimming: 5 bases; junction bases outside the gene matches: 10. The CDR3 loop spans 15 amino acids. The CDR3: CASKDRGMDGETQYF. The CDR3, as DNA: TGTGCCAGCAAGGACAGGGGGATGGATGGGGAGACCCAGTACTTC.

V and J are TRBV2 and TRBJ2-7; 7 nucleotides align to TRBD1. The CDR3 spans 14 residues. The ends lost 6 bases at V and 5 bases at J; junction bases unmatched: 10. Germline loops: CDR1 SNHLY, CDR2 FYNNEI. CDR3 region: CASRGQSERNEQYF. CDR3 nucleotides: TGTGCCAGCAGGGGACAGTCTGAGCGGAACGAGCAGTACTTC.

The genes are TRBV5-3 and TRBJ2-1, with 9 bases identical to TRBD2. Being an ORF, TRBV5-3 has a function that is uncertain. The trim removed 1 base at V and 15 bases at J, leaving 5 bases unmatched. The CDR3 runs 12 residues. The CDR3 DNA reads as TGTGCCAGAAGCTTGAGTCTAGCGGGAAGGTTCTTC. Its translation: CARSLSLAGRFF.

The chain couples TRBV18 to TRBJ2-3; tentatively, D is TRBD1 (6 bases). CDR1 is KGHSH, CDR2 LQKENI, per germline. CDR3 size: 17 residues. With 5 bases removed from V and 1 base from J, the gap between germline ends came to 19 bases. CDR3 DNA: TGTGCCAGCTCATCCAACCTTGGGACAAGACGCACAGATACGCAGTATTTT. It encodes CASSSNLGTRRTDTQYF.

The rearrangement links TRBV28 to TRBJ1-4, with TRBD1 identical over 9 bases. Trimming took 6 bases from V and 6 from J; bases not matched to a gene: 5. There are 14 residues in the CDR3. Looked up from germline, CDR1 is MDHEN and CDR2 is SYDVKM. CDR3 protein: CASSLTGGDEKLFF. The CDR3 nucleotides are TGTGCCAGCAGCCTGACAGGGGGGGATGAAAAACTGTTTTTT.

This chain connects TRBV5-1 to TRBJ2-5; 7 bases are shared with TRBD2. Germline assignment: CDR1 SGHRS and CDR2 YFSETQ. The ends lost 1 base at V and 7 bases at J; junction bases unmatched: 10. The CDR3 sequence is 15 residues long. The CDR3 DNA follows: TGCGCCAGCAGCTTGTCCCCGGGGGGAGAGGGGACCCAGTACTTC. Translating it yields CASSLSPGGEGTQYF. The complete variable domain, with remaining parts taken from reference TRBV5-1 and TRBJ2-5, reads KAGVTQTPRYLIKTRGQQVTLSCSPISGHRSVSWYQQTPGQGLQFLFEYFSETQRNKGNFPGRFSGRQFSNSRSEMNVSTLELGDSALYLCASSLSPGGEGTQYFGPGTRLLVL.

CDR3 DNA: TGTGCCAGCAGCTTAAATCCAGGGGGGTATTTCATTGGAGAGACCCAGTACTTC. It specifies CASSLNPGGYFIGETQYF. V and J are TRBV7-3 and TRBJ2-5, with a possible D match to TRBD1 (7 bases). CDR3 length: 18 amino acids. V shed 1 base and J shed 4 bases, with 22 bases lying between them. CDR1 is SGHTA and CDR2 is FQGTGA in the germline V gene.

This rearrangement joins TRBV7-9 to TRBJ2-5, with 13 positions matching TRBD2. The CDR3 sequence is 15 residues long. Germline-derived CDR1 and CDR2 are SEHNR and FQNEAQ (reference sequence). V trimming: 4 bases; J trimming: 2 bases; junction bases outside the gene matches: 1. The CDR3 reads CASSWGLAGQETQYF. Written as DNA, the CDR3 is TGTGCCAGCAGCTGGGGACTAGCGGGACAAGAGACCCAGTACTTC.

The chain has TRBV6-4 and TRBJ2-1; 7 positions agree with TRBD1. This CDR3 region has 15 residues. The V gene end was trimmed by 5 bases and the J gene end by 2 bases; junction bases not matched to a gene: 6. The V gene's germline CDR1 is MRHNA and CDR2 SNTAGT. The CDR3 nucleotides read TGTGCCAGCAGTAGTACCGGGACAGCCTACAATGAGCAGTTCTTC. Its translation is CASSSTGTAYNEQFF.

The V and J genes are TRBV6-5 and TRBJ1-1, with 7 bases fitting TRBD1. CDR1 is MNHEY, CDR2 SVGAGI, per germline. This CDR3 spans 15 amino acids. The trim removed 6 bases at V and 5 bases at J, leaving 12 bases unmatched. Here the CDR3 DNA reads TGTGCCAGCAGAAGCCCCGACAGGGCCTATACTGAAGCTTTCTTT. The encoded protein is CASRSPDRAYTEAFF.

J is TRBJ2-7 and V is TRBV4-2; 11 positions agree with TRBD2. Germline loops: CDR1 LGHNA, CDR2 YNFKEQ. V gave up 0 bases and J gave up 5 bases; unmatched junction bases: 9. The CDR3 totals 17 residues. CDR3 in DNA: TGTGCCAGCAGCCAAGAGCCACTAGCGGGAGAATACCACGAGCAGTACTTC. Translated, it gives CASSQEPLAGEYHEQYF.

The J gene is TRBJ1-2, the V gene TRBV7-9, with 8 bases identical to TRBD1. J was trimmed by 3 bases and V by 4 bases; bases with no gene match: 7. The CDR3 is 15 residues long. CDR1 and CDR2 (germline): SEHNR, FQNEAQ (reference sequence). In DNA, the CDR3 is TGTGCCAGCAGCTACGGACAGGGCAGGGACTATGGCTACACCTTC. Translated: CASSYGQGRDYGYTF.

The CDR3 DNA sequence: TGTGCCAGCAGCTTTGGCCCTTCAAAGTTTTTAGCAACCTACGAGCAGTACTTC. It specifies CASSFGPSKFLATYEQYF. This chain links TRBV7-2 with TRBJ2-7; D unclear. Germline assignment: CDR1 SGHTA and CDR2 FQGNSA. Trimming removed 3 bases from V and 2 bases from J, with 23 bases in between. The CDR3 covers 18 residues.

The chain combines TRBV4-3 with TRBJ2-3; D possibly corresponds to TRBD2 (5 bases). The CDR3 covers 13 residues. V gave up 3 bases and J gave up 4 bases, with 8 bases separating them. Germline CDR1 reads LGHNA; CDR2 reads YSLEER. The CDR3 DNA follows: TGCGCCAGCAGCCACTTCGGGGCAGATACGCAGTATTTT. This codes for CASSHFGADTQYF.

This chain joins TRBV28 and TRBJ2-3, with TRBD1 identical over 7 bases. There are 14 residues in the CDR3. Germline CDR1 reads MDHEN; CDR2 reads SYDVKM. Trimming cost V 6 bases and J 3 bases; bases outside gene matches: 6. The CDR3 region is CASRPGQNTDTQYF. CDR3 DNA: TGTGCCAGCAGGCCGGGACAGAATACAGATACGCAGTATTTT.

The V call is TRBV19, the J call TRBJ1-1; D is uncertain. V was pared by 8 bases and J by 3 bases, with 7 bases between. CDR3 length equals 11 residues. Germline CDR1 is LNHDA and CDR2 is SQIVND (reference sequence). CDR3 nucleotide sequence: TGTGCCAGTGAACTGGACACTGAAGCTTTCTTT. The encoded protein is CASELDTEAFF.

This clone was recorded a few times. The chain carries TRBV28 and TRBJ2-3; D possibly corresponds to TRBD2 (6 bases). The CDR3 is 14 residues long. V was cut by 3 bases and J by 2 bases, with 9 bases left in between. Germline CDR1 MDHEN, CDR2 SYDVKM. CDR3 sequence reads: CASSLASVTDTQYF. The CDR3 bases are TGTGCCAGCAGTTTGGCTAGCGTCACAGATACGCAGTATTTT.

This sequence joins TRBV4-1 and TRBJ2-3; 12 bases align to TRBD2. This CDR3 is built from 18 residues. Germline lookup yields CDR1 MGHRA and CDR2 YSYEKL. V lost 2 bases to trimming and J lost 5 bases; unmatched junction nucleotides: 11. CDR3 nucleotides: TGCGCCAGCAGCCAAAGCCCATCTAGCGGGGGGGCGGTAGATACGCAGTATTTT. Protein product: CASSQSPSSGGAVDTQYF.

CDR3 region: CASSDGWGESNQPQHF. The CDR3 region has the DNA TGTGCCAGCAGTGACGGTTGGGGGGAGAGCAATCAGCCCCAGCATTTT. The V and J genes are TRBV2 and TRBJ1-5, with D possibly being TRBD1 (5 bases). V gave up 3 bases and J gave up 1 base, with 13 bases separating them. CDR3 length: 16 residues. Germline assignment: CDR1 SNHLY and CDR2 FYNNEI. Drawing the rest from reference TRBV2 and TRBJ1-5, the complete variable domain is EPEVTQTPSHQVTQMGQEVILRCVPISNHLYFYWYRQILGQKVEFLVSFYNNEISEKSEIFDDQFSVERPDGSNFTLKIRSTKLEDSAMYFCASSDGWGESNQPQHFGDGTRLSIL.

This clone was counted once. The rearrangement links TRBV30 to TRBJ2-7; no reliable D call. Germline CDR1 GTSNPN, CDR2 SVGIG (reference sequence). Trimming took 5 bases from V and 5 from J, leaving 10 bases between them. The CDR3 is 11 amino acids. CDR3 DNA sequence: TGTGCCTGGGGCCTGGGCGACGAGCAGTACTTC. It codes for CAWGLGDEQYF.

The V and J genes are TRBV7-2 and TRBJ2-7; 13 positions agree with TRBD2. The CDR3 is 15 residues long. V lost 5 bases and J lost 2; bases outside the gene matches: 3. Germline V gives CDR1 SGHTA, CDR2 FQGNSA. CDR3 sequence reads: CASSPGTSGTYEQYF. In DNA, the CDR3 is TGTGCCAGCAGCCCCGGGACTAGCGGGACCTACGAGCAGTACTTC.

The CDR3, as DNA: TGTGCCAGCAGCGGAAAGAGACAGGGGATGGGGCACAATGAGCAGTTCTTC. This codes for CASSGKRQGMGHNEQFF. The chain recombines TRBV9 with TRBJ2-1; TRBD1 agrees at 8 bases. Trimming removed 3 bases from V and 5 bases from J; junction bases left unmatched: 13. CDR1 SGDLS and CDR2 YYNGEE come from the germline V gene. There are 17 residues in the CDR3.

The rearrangement links TRBV28 to TRBJ2-4; 7 bases line up with TRBD1. The CDR3 sequence is 14 residues long. Trimming took 7 bases from V and 2 from J; bases not matched to a gene: 5. From germline, CDR1 is MDHEN and CDR2 SYDVKM. The CDR3 nucleotides read TGTGCCAGCAAGACAGGGACCCCCAAAAACATTCAGTACTTC. This sequence encodes CASKTGTPKNIQYF.

The chain joins TRBV4-3 to TRBJ2-3; 8 bases agree with TRBD2. J gave up 1 base and V 0 bases, and 3 bases lay outside the gene matches. CDR3 length equals 16 residues. Germline V CDR1 and CDR2: LGHNA, YSLEER. The CDR3 region is CASSQDAGGGTDTQYF. The CDR3 coding sequence is TGCGCCAGCAGCCAAGATGCGGGAGGTGGCACAGATACGCAGTATTTT.

The chain couples TRBV19 to TRBJ1-6; 8 bases line up with TRBD1. Trimming at V came to 7 bases and at J to 9 bases, leaving 5 bases not matched to a gene. The CDR3 totals 13 residues. Germline V gene lookup returns CDR1 LNHDA and CDR2 SQIVND (reference sequence). CDR3 DNA sequence: TGTGCCAGTACTGGACAGGGCTCTTCACCCCTCCACTTT. It is translated as CASTGQGSSPLHF.

This rearrangement joins TRBV11-2 to TRBJ2-2; 8 bases agree with TRBD2. The J segment lost 4 bases and the V segment lost 3 bases, leaving 1 base of the junction unmatched. The CDR3 is made up of 14 amino acids. The V gene's germline CDR1 is SGHAT and CDR2 FQNNGV. CDR3 nucleotide sequence: TGTGCCAGCAGCTTCACTAGCGGCACCGGGGAGCTGTTTTTT. Protein sequence: CASSFTSGTGELFF.

This chain links TRBV6-5 with TRBJ2-1; 7 nucleotides align to TRBD2. V lost 4 bases and J lost 3; bases outside the gene matches: 3. Looked up from germline, CDR1 is MNHEY and CDR2 is SVGAGI. The CDR3 is 14 residues long. Here the CDR3 DNA reads TGTGCCAGCAGTTTCCCGGGAGGCTACAATGAGCAGTTCTTC. This codes for CASSFPGGYNEQFF.